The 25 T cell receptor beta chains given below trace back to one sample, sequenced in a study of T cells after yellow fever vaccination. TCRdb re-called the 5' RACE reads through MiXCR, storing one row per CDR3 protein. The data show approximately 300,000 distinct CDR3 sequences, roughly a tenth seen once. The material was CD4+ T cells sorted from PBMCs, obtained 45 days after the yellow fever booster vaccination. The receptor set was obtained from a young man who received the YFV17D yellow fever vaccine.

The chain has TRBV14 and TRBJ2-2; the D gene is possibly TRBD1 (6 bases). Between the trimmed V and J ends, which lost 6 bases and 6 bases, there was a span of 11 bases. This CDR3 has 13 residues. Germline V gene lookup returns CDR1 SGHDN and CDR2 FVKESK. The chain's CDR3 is CASRPQGPGELFF. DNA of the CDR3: TGTGCCAGCAGGCCACAGGGTCCCGGGGAGCTGTTTTTT.

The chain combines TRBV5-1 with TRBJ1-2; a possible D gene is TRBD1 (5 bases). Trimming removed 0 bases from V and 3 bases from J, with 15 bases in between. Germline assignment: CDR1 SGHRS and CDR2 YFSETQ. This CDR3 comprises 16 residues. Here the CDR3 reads CASSLGPAGGDYGYTF. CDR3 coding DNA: TGCGCCAGCAGCTTGGGTCCCGCGGGGGGGGACTATGGCTACACCTTC.

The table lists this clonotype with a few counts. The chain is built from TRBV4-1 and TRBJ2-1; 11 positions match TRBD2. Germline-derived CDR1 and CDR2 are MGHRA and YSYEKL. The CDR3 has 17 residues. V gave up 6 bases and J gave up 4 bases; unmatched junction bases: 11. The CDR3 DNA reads TGCGCCAGCAGGCCAGAATCGACTAGCGGGGCTTACAATGAGCAGTTCTTC. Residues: CASRPESTSGAYNEQFF.

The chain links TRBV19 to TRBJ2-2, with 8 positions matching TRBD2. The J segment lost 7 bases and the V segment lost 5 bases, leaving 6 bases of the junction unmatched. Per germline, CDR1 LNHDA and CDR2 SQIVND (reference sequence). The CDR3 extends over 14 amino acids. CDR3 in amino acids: CASSVLAGVGELFF. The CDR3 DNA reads TGTGCCAGTAGTGTCCTAGCGGGCGTCGGGGAGCTGTTTTTT.

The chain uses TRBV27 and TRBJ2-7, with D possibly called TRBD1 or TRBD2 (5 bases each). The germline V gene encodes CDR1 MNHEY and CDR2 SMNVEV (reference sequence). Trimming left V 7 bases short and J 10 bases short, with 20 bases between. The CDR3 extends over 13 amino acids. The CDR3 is CASIAAHRGRQYF. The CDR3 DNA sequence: TGTGCCAGCATCGCTGCCCACCGGGGCCGTCAGTACTTC.

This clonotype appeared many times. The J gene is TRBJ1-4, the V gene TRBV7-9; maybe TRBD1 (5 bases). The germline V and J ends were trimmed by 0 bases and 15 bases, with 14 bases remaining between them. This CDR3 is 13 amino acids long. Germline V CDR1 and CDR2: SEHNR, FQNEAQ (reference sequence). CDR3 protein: CASSLAGTHPMFF. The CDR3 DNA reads TGTGCCAGCAGCTTAGCGGGGACCCACCCGATGTTTTTT.

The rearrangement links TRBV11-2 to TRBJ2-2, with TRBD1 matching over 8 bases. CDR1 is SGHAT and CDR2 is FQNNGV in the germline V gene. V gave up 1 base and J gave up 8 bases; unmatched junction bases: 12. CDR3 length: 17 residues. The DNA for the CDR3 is TGTGCCAGCAGCTTAGGGACAGGGTTAAGGTCTCCGGGGGAGCTGTTTTTT. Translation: CASSLGTGLRSPGELFF.

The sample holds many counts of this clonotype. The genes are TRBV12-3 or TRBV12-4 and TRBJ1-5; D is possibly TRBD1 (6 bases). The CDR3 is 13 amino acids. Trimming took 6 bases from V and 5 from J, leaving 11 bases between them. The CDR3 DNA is TGTGCCAGCAGGTGGACAGAAGATCAGCCCCAGCATTTT. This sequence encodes CASRWTEDQPQHF.

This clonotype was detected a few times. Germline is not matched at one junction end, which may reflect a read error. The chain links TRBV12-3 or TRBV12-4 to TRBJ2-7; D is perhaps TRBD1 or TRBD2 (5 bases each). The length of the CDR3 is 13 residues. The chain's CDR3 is CASSLIPGTEQYF. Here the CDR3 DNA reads TGTGCCAGCAGTCTTATCCCAGGGACCGAGCAGTATTTC.

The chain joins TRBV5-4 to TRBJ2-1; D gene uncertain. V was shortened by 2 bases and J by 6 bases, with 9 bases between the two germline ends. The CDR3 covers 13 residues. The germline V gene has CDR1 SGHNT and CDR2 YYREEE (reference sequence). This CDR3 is CASSFLTRNEQFF. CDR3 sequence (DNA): TGTGCCAGCAGCTTTCTGACTCGCAATGAGCAGTTCTTC. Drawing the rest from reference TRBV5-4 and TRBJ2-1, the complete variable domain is ETGVTQSPTHLIKTRGQQVTLRCSSQSGHNTVSWYQQALGQGPQFIFQYYREEENGRGNFPPRFSGLQFPNYSSELNVNALELDDSALYLCASSFLTRNEQFFGPGTRLTVL.

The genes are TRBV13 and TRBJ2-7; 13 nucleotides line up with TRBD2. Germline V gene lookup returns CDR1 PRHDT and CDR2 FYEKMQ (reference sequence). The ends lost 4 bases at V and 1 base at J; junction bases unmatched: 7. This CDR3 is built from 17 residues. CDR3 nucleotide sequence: TGTGCCAGCAGCTCTTGGACTAGCGGGGGCAATTCCTACGAGCAGTACTTC. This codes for CASSSWTSGGNSYEQYF.

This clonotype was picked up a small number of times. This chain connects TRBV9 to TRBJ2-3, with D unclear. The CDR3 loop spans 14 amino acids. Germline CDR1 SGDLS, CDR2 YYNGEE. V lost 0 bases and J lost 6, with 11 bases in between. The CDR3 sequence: CASSVDRVKDTQYF. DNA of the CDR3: TGTGCCAGCAGCGTAGATAGGGTTAAGGATACGCAGTATTTT.

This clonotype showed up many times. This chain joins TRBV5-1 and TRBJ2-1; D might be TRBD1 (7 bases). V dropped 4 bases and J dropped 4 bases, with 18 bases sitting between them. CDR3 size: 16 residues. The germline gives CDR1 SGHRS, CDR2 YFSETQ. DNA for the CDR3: TGCGCCAGCAGCCCAGCTGGGCAGGGGGGTTACAATGAGCAGTTCTTC. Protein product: CASSPAGQGGYNEQFF.

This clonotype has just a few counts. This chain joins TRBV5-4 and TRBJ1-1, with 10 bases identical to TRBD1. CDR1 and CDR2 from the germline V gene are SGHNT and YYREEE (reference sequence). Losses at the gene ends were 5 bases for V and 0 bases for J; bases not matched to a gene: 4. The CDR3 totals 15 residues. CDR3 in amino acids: CASRRQGAMNTEAFF. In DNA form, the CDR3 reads TGTGCCAGCAGGAGACAGGGGGCCATGAACACTGAAGCTTTCTTT.

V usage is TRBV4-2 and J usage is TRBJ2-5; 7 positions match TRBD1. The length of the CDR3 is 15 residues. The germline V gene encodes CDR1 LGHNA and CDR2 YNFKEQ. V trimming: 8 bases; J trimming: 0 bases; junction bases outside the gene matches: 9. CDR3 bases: TGTGCCAGCGCCCCCAAACAGGGGAACCAAGAGACCCAGTACTTC. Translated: CASAPKQGNQETQYF.

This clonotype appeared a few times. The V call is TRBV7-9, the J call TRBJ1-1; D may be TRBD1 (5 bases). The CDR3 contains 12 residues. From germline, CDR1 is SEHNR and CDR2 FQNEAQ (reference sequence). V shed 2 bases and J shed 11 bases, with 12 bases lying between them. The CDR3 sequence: CASSLLQEGAFF. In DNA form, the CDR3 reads TGTGCCAGCAGCTTATTACAGGAGGGGGCTTTCTTT.

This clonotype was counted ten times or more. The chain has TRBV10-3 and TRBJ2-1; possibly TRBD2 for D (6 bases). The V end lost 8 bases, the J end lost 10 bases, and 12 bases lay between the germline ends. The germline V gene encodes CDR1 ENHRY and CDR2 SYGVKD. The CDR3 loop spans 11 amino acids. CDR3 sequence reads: CAIGGDGEQFF. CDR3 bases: TGTGCCATCGGCGGGGACGGGGAGCAGTTCTTC.

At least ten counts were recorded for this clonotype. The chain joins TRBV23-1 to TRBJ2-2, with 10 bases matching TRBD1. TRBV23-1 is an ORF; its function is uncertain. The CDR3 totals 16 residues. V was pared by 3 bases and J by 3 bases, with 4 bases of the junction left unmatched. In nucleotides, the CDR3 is TGCGCCAGCAGTCATAGGGACAGGGGCTACACCGGGGAGCTGTTTTTT. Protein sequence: CASSHRDRGYTGELFF.

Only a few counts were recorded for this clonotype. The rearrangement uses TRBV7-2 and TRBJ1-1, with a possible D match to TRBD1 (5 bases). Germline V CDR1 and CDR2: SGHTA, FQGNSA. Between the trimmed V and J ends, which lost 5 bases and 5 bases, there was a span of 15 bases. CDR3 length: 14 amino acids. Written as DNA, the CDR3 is TGTGCCAGCAGCCGAGCCGGGGGGGTGACTGAAGCTTTCTTT. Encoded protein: CASSRAGGVTEAFF.

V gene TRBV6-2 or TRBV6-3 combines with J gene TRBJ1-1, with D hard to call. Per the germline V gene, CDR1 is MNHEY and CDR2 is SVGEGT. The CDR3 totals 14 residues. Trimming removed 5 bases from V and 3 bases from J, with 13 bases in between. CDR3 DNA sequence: TGTGCCAGCAGTGACCGGTACGTGGACACTGAAGCTTTCTTT. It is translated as CASSDRYVDTEAFF.

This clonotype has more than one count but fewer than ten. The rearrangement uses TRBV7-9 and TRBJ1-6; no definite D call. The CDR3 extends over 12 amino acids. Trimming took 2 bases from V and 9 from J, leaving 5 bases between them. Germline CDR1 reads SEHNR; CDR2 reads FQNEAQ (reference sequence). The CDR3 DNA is TGTGCCAGCAGCTTACTAATTTCACCCCTCCACTTT. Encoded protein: CASSLLISPLHF.

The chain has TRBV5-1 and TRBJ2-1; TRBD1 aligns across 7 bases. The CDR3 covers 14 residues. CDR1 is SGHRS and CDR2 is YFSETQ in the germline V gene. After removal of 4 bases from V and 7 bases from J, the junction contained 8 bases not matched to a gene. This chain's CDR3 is CASSGRDSWNEQFF. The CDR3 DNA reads TGCGCCAGCAGCGGAAGGGACAGTTGGAATGAGCAGTTCTTC.

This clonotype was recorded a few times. The CDR3 spells CASSLRGGAVEQYF. DNA of the CDR3: TGTGCCAGCAGTCTCCGCGGGGGGGCGGTCGAGCAGTACTTC. The chain has TRBV12-3 or TRBV12-4 and TRBJ2-7, with TRBD2 matching 9 bases. The CDR3 runs 14 residues. Trimming removed 5 bases from V and 6 bases from J; junction bases left unmatched: 8.

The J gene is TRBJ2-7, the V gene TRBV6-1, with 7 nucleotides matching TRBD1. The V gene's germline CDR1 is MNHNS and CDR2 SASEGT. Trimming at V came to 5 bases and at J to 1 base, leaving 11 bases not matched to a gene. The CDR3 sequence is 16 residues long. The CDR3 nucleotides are TGTGCCAGCAGTAGCCCTATCGGACAGGCATCCTACGAGCAGTACGTC. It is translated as CASSSPIGQASYEQYV.

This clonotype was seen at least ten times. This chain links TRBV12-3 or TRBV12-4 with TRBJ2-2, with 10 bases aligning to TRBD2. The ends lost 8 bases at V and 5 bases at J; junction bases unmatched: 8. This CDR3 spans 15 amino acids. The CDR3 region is CASRTAGGPTGELFF. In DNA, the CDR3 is TGTGCCAGCCGGACAGCGGGGGGGCCGACCGGGGAGCTGTTTTTT.